This T cell receptor (beta chain) was sequenced for a study of shared clonotypes between healthy human individuals. Per germline, CDR1 LGHNA and CDR2 YSLEER. V was pared by 1 base and J by 7 bases, with 17 bases between. This CDR3 region has 16 residues. This table comes from immunoSEQ multiplex PCR, and its TCRdb copy is limited to in-frame clones, with some not included. The sample consists of 760,000 or so clones, approximately 97% of them appearing once. CD45RO-negative, CCR7-selected cells formed the naive CD8 fraction, which excluded terminally differentiated effector memory CD45RA+ cells. The sequence derives from a man aged 25-45 years in good health. Material for sequencing was naive CD8+ T cells sorted from blood. The chain is built from TRBV4-3 and TRBJ2-1; D is perhaps TRBD1 (6 bases). The CDR3 nucleotides are TGCGCCAGCAGCCAAGTACAGGGCCCCACTTGGAATGAGCAGTTCTTC. Translated, it gives CASSQVQGPTWNEQFF.